The next 26 T cell receptor beta chains were all read from a single sample in a study of blood T cell repertoires in COVID-19. Clones were read by immunoSEQ multiplex PCR, and TCRdb kept only the in-frame ones, dropping some. The sample has around 200,000 clones, 70% to 90% seen once. Sequenced sample: peripheral blood. The receptors here all came from a man over 45 with acute or convalescent COVID-19.

The J gene is TRBJ2-4, the V gene TRBV24-1; 7 bases are a match to TRBD2. The trim removed 6 bases at V and 0 bases at J, leaving 16 bases unmatched. From germline, CDR1 is KGHDR and CDR2 SFDVKD. This CDR3 contains 19 residues. For the CDR3, the DNA is TGTGCCACCAGTATCAGCGGGGCCGCTCGGCCACCAGCCAAAAACATTCAGTACTTC. It specifies CATSISGAARPPAKNIQYF.

This clone has only one observation. This chain connects TRBV6-5 to TRBJ2-7, with D possibly TRBD2 on 6 matching bases. Germline CDR1 and CDR2: MNHEY and SVGAGI. The CDR3 runs 15 residues. The germline V and J ends were trimmed by 6 bases and 3 bases, with 18 bases remaining between them. The CDR3 loop reads CASSPWRGLNYEQYF. The CDR3 region has the DNA TGTGCCAGCAGCCCCTGGAGGGGTTTAAACTACGAGCAGTACTTC.

The gene calls are TRBV6-1 and TRBJ1-1, with 8 bases lining up with TRBD1. The J segment lost 7 bases and the V segment lost 2 bases, leaving 9 bases of the junction unmatched. This CDR3 has 15 amino acids. Germline CDR1 and CDR2: MNHNS and SASEGT. The CDR3 sequence: CASSETAGGGDEAFF. As DNA, the CDR3 is TGTGCCAGCAGTGAAACGGCAGGGGGCGGTGATGAAGCTTTCTTT.

The chain carries TRBV5-4 and TRBJ2-7; 7 bases map to TRBD2. There are 16 residues in the CDR3. The germline V gene encodes CDR1 SGHNT and CDR2 YYREEE (reference sequence). The V segment lost 4 bases and the J segment 3 bases; nucleotides outside the gene matches: 13. CDR3 in DNA: TGTGCCAGCAGCCTGAGGGCCCCTGGGAGGGACTACGAGCAGTACTTC. Amino acids: CASSLRAPGRDYEQYF.

The chain links TRBV14 to TRBJ1-6; D unresolved. This CDR3 has 14 residues. V lost 4 bases, J lost 9 bases, and 13 bases lay in between. Germline CDR1 is SGHDN and CDR2 is FVKESK. This chain's CDR3 is CASSPPGIVSPLHF. The CDR3 DNA follows: TGTGCCAGCAGCCCCCCGGGGATCGTTTCACCCCTCCACTTT.

The CDR3 bases are TGTGCCAGCAGCCGCCGGACTAGCGGAGCCCAAGAGACCCAGTACTTC. Amino acid sequence: CASSRRTSGAQETQYF. The genes are TRBV7-8 and TRBJ2-5, with 10 bases that match TRBD2. CDR3 size: 16 residues. With V trimmed by 5 bases and J by 1 base, 7 bases remained unmatched. Looked up from germline, CDR1 is SGHVS and CDR2 is FQNEAQ.

The gene calls are TRBV10-3 and TRBJ2-7; maybe TRBD1 (6 bases). Looked up from germline, CDR1 is ENHRY and CDR2 is SYGVKD. The CDR3 loop spans 13 amino acids. V lost 4 bases and J 7 bases, leaving 14 bases between the germline ends. This CDR3 reads CAISGTTGWEQYF. CDR3 nucleotide sequence: TGTGCCATCAGTGGAACCACAGGGTGGGAGCAGTACTTC.

The rearrangement joins TRBV30 to TRBJ2-2; TRBD1 might be the D (6 bases). Germline CDR1 GTSNPN, CDR2 SVGIG (reference sequence). This CDR3 spans 13 amino acids. With 3 bases removed from V and 1 base from J, the gap between germline ends came to 6 bases. The CDR3 region is CAWRQGNTGELFF. CDR3 bases: TGTGCCTGGAGACAGGGGAACACCGGGGAGCTGTTTTTT.

The CDR3 region is CASSSTDTQYF. CDR3 nucleotides: TGTGCCAGCAGTTCGACAGATACGCAGTATTTT. The chain recombines TRBV6-2 or TRBV6-3 with TRBJ2-3; the D is unclear. There are 11 residues in the CDR3. Trimming removed 4 bases at V and 3 bases at J, with 2 bases between. Looked up from germline, CDR1 is MNHEY and CDR2 is SVGEGT.

This rearrangement joins TRBV6-5 to TRBJ1-5; perhaps TRBD1 as D (5 bases). Germline CDR1 is MNHEY and CDR2 is SVGAGI. The CDR3 extends over 15 amino acids. The V end lost 6 bases, the J end lost 2 bases, and 14 bases lay between the germline ends. The CDR3 region is CASRLQGNRNQPQHF. The CDR3 DNA reads as TGTGCCAGCAGGCTTCAGGGAAATCGCAATCAGCCCCAGCATTTT.

The V and J genes are TRBV5-1 and TRBJ2-1; perhaps TRBD2 as D (6 bases). V lost 0 bases, J lost 8 bases, and 6 bases lay in between. CDR3 length: 12 amino acids. Germline V gene data show CDR1 as SGHRS and CDR2 as YFSETQ. In DNA form, the CDR3 reads TGCGCCAGCAGCTTGGGGGACTATGAGCAGTTCTTC. Amino acid sequence: CASSLGDYEQFF.

With regard to this clone: An end of the junction does not agree with germline; a read error may underlie this. This chain links TRBV5-6 with TRBJ1-2; 7 positions agree with TRBD1. The CDR3 sequence is 14 residues long. Per the germline V gene, CDR1 is SGHDT and CDR2 is YYEEEE. The CDR3 bases are TGTGCCAACAGCCCGCACAGGGGAGGCTATGGCTACACCTTC. It encodes CANSPHRGGYGYTF.

The chain has TRBV2 and TRBJ1-6, with 7 positions matching TRBD1. CDR3 length equals 15 residues. Germline V gene lookup returns CDR1 SNHLY and CDR2 FYNNEI. The trim removed 4 bases at V and 10 bases at J, leaving 10 bases unmatched. CDR3 coding DNA: TGTGCCAGCAGTGGAGGAGACAGGGTAGGGTCACCCCTCCACTTT. This encodes CASSGGDRVGSPLHF.

This chain connects TRBV5-4 to TRBJ2-3, with TRBD1 as a possible D gene (6 bases). Germline values: CDR1 SGHNT, CDR2 YYREEE (reference sequence). The CDR3 consists of 14 residues. V lost 6 bases, J lost 4 bases, and 15 bases lay in between. The CDR3 protein is CASTDRKGSDTQYF. The CDR3 DNA sequence: TGTGCCAGCACGGACAGAAAAGGATCAGATACGCAGTATTTT.

With respect to this clone: The same CDR3 arises from other DNA sequences in this sample as well. The chain couples TRBV19 to TRBJ1-5, with a possible D match to TRBD1 (6 bases). Germline V gives CDR1 LNHDA, CDR2 SQIVND (reference sequence). With 3 bases removed from V and 2 bases from J, the gap between germline ends came to 11 bases. The CDR3 loop spans 15 amino acids. The CDR3 DNA follows: TGTGCCAGTAGTATTTCCAGGGGTGGCAATCAGCCCCAGCATTTT. Protein: CASSISRGGNQPQHF. The variable domain in full, with the rest retrieved from reference TRBV19 and TRBJ1-5, is DGGITQSPKYLFRKEGQNVTLSCEQNLNHDAMYWYRQDPGQGLRLIYYSQIVNDFQKGDIAEGYSVSREKKESFPLTVTSAQKNPTAFYLCASSISRGGNQPQHFGDGTRLSIL.

The chain is built from TRBV25-1 and TRBJ1-6; no clear D gene. The CDR3 covers 13 residues. Trimming removed 5 bases from V and 5 bases from J, with 7 bases in between. The V gene's germline CDR1 is MGHDK and CDR2 SYGVNS. In DNA, the CDR3 is TGTGCCAGCAGTAAGAGGGATAATTCACCCCTCCACTTT. It specifies CASSKRDNSPLHF.

J is TRBJ1-1 and V is TRBV6-5, with TRBD1 matching 10 bases. The ends lost 7 bases at V and 4 bases at J; junction bases unmatched: 3. The germline V gene has CDR1 MNHEY and CDR2 SVGAGI. CDR3 length: 13 amino acids. The CDR3 sequence: CASKWDRGTEAFF. As DNA, the CDR3 is TGTGCCAGCAAGTGGGACAGGGGCACTGAAGCTTTCTTT.

The chain carries TRBV11-3 and TRBJ2-3; TRBD1 agrees at 9 bases. Germline CDR1 is SGHNT and CDR2 is YENEEA. The length of the CDR3 is 15 residues. V gave up 5 bases and J gave up 1 base; unmatched junction bases: 4. CDR3 coding DNA: TGTGCCAGCAGCAATCGGGACAGGGGCACAGATACGCAGTATTTT. Translation gives CASSNRDRGTDTQYF. The complete variable domain, with remaining parts taken from reference TRBV11-3 and TRBJ2-3, reads EAGVVQSPRYKIIEKKQPVAFWCNPISGHNTLYWYLQNLGQGPELLIRYENEEAVDDSQLPKDRFSAERLKGVDSTLKIQPAELGDSAVYLCASSNRDRGTDTQYFGPGTRLTVL.

The gene calls are TRBV11-2 and TRBJ1-5; D gene unclear. Trimming removed 7 bases at V and 7 bases at J, with 17 bases between. Germline CDR1 reads SGHAT; CDR2 reads FQNNGV. The CDR3 has 14 residues. CDR3 bases: TGTGCCAGCAACAATGACGGGCCGGGGCAGCCCCAGCATTTT. It yields the protein CASNNDGPGQPQHF.

The rearrangement links TRBV20-1 to TRBJ1-1; D is ambiguous. The CDR3 length is 11 residues. V lost 0 bases, J lost 7 bases, and 6 bases lay in between. The germline gives CDR1 DFQATT, CDR2 SNEGSKA (reference sequence). The CDR3 reads CSARDGVEAFF. In nucleotides, the CDR3 is TGCAGTGCTAGAGATGGAGTTGAAGCTTTCTTT.

V gene TRBV6-5 combines with J gene TRBJ1-6, with 7 positions matching TRBD1. V lost 8 bases and J lost 7; bases outside the gene matches: 5. Per germline, CDR1 MNHEY and CDR2 SVGAGI. CDR3 length equals 13 residues. CDR3 protein: CASRWTGNSPLHF. CDR3 DNA: TGTGCCAGCCGGTGGACAGGCAATTCACCCCTCCACTTT.

This clone has a single count. The rearrangement uses TRBV18 and TRBJ1-6; no reliable D call. V was cut by 6 bases and J by 5 bases, with 14 bases left in between. Germline CDR1 and CDR2: KGHSH and LQKENI. The CDR3 has 15 residues. Here the CDR3 DNA reads TGTGCCAGCTCGCCCACAGTGACCAATAATTCACCCCTCCACTTT. Translated: CASSPTVTNNSPLHF.

The chain employs TRBV30 and TRBJ2-3; D gene ambiguous. The CDR3 runs 13 residues. Germline values: CDR1 GTSNPN, CDR2 SVGIG (reference sequence). Trimming stripped 4 bases from V and 4 bases from J, with 12 bases between. CDR3 DNA: TGTGCCTGGAATCTGGGTCGGGCAGATACGCAGTATTTT. Residues: CAWNLGRADTQYF.

This rearrangement joins TRBV27 to TRBJ1-5; 7 positions match TRBD1. V shed 6 bases and J 5 bases; nucleotides not matched to a gene: 7. The CDR3 length is 14 residues. The germline gives CDR1 MNHEY, CDR2 SMNVEV (reference sequence). The CDR3 DNA reads as TGTGCCAGCAGACCGAGGGGGCAGTATCAGCCCCAGCATTTT. Residues: CASRPRGQYQPQHF.

The J gene is TRBJ2-1, the V gene TRBV3-1 (or the pseudogene TRBV3-2); 14 bases line up with TRBD2. Germline-derived CDR1 and CDR2 are LGHDT and YNNKEL (reference sequence). The ends lost 1 base at V and 7 bases at J; junction bases unmatched: 6. This CDR3 is 17 amino acids long. CDR3: CASSQARGTSGGNEQFF. CDR3 sequence (DNA): TGTGCCAGCAGCCAAGCTCGTGGGACTAGCGGGGGTAATGAGCAGTTCTTC.

This sequence joins TRBV6-1 and TRBJ1-5; 9 positions match TRBD1. Unmatched junction bases numbered 4, after V lost 3 bases and J lost 4 bases. Germline V lookup: CDR1 MNHNS, CDR2 SASEGT. This CDR3 has 15 amino acids. CDR3: CASSDVGTGNQPQHF. The CDR3 bases are TGTGCCAGCAGTGACGTCGGGACAGGGAATCAGCCCCAGCATTTT.